This T cell receptor beta chain comes out of a study of T cells after yellow fever vaccination. TCRdb reanalysed the 5' RACE reads using MiXCR and keeps one entry per CDR3 protein. The table includes some 600,000 distinct CDR3 sequences, about a sixth detected once. The TCR was taken from a man younger than 30 who received the YFV17D yellow fever vaccine. Sequenced here: PBMCs, sampled about 5 days after the first yellow fever vaccination.

DNA of the CDR3: TGTGCCAGCAGCTCTTGGACAGGGAAAAATTCACCCCTCCACTTT. Amino acids: CASSSWTGKNSPLHF. The rearrangement links TRBV7-9 to TRBJ1-6; 8 nucleotides agree with TRBD1. This CDR3 has 15 amino acids. The germline V gene has CDR1 SEHNR and CDR2 FQNEAQ (reference sequence). V was clipped by 4 bases and J by 7 bases; unmatched bases: 6.